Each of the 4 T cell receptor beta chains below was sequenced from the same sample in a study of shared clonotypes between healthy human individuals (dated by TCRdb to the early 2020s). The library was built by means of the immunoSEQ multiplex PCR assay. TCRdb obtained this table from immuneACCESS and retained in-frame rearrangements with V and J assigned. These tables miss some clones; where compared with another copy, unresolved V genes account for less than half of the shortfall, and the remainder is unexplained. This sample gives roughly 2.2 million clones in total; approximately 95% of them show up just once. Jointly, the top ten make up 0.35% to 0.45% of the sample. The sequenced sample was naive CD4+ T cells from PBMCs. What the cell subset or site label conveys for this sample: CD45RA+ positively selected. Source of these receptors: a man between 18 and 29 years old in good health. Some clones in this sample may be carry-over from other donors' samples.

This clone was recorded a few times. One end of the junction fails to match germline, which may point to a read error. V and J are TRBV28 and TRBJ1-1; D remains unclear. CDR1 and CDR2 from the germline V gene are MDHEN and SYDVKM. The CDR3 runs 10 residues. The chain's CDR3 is CASSFAETIF. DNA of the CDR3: TGTGCCAGCAGTTTTGCAGAGACCATCTTT.

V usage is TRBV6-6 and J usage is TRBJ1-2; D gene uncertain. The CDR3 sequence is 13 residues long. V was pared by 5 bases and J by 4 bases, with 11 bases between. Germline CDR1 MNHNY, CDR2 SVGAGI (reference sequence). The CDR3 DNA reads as TGTGCCAGCAGTACCCGGGATCTCTATGGCTACACCTTC. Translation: CASSTRDLYGYTF.

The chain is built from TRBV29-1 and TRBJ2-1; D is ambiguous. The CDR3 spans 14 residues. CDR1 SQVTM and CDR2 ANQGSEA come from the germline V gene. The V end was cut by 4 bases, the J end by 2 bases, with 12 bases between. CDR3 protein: CSVVVGPTYNEQFF. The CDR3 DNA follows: TGCAGCGTTGTGGTCGGGCCGACCTACAATGAGCAGTTCTTC.

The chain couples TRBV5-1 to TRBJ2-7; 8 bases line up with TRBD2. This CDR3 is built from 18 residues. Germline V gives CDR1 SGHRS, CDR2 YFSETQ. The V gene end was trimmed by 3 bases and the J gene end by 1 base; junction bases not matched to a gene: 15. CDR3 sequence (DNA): TGCGCCAGCAGCTGGACCTCTTCGTGGCTAGCGGGTTCCTACGAGCAGTACTTC. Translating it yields CASSWTSSWLAGSYEQYF.